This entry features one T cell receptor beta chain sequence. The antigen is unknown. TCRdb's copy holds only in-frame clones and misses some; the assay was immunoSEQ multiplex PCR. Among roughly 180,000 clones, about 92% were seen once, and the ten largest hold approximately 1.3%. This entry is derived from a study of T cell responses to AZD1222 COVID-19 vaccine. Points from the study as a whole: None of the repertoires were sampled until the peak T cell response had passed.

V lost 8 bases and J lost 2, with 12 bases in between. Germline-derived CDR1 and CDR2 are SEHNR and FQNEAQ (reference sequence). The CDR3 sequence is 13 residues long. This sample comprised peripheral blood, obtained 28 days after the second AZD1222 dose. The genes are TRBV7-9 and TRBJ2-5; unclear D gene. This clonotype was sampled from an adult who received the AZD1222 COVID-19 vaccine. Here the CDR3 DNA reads TGTGCCAGCGGCCCAAAGGCTCAAGAGACCCAGTACTTC. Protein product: CASGPKAQETQYF.